This entry concerns a single T cell receptor beta chain. Its antigen remains unidentified. The CDR3 is 12 residues long. Trimming shortened V by 4 bases and J by 2 bases, and 6 bases separated the two germline ends. Germline CDR1 reads SQVTM; CDR2 reads ANQGSEA. The data derive from a study of early T cells in non-severe SARS-CoV-2 infection. As for the study in general: The input, bulk RNA from unsorted whole blood, was sequenced, and chains were unpaired.

Regarding the study as a whole: Using VDJdb, the matching emphasized anti-spike CD8 responses while missing private and CD4 specificities.

Individually, cDNA molecules had unique molecular identifiers attached to them. In TCRdb, the 5' RACE reads were re-called with MiXCR into one record per CDR3 protein. This table has tens of thousands of distinct CDR3 sequences, about an eighth appearing once. This sequence joins TRBV29-1 and TRBJ2-1; D is ambiguous. The source of this sequence is an adult who was a healthcare worker with PCR-confirmed SARS-CoV-2 infection or an uninfected control (not recorded which). Specimen: whole blood. The CDR3 DNA sequence: TGCAGCGTTGGGGGTACCTACAATGAGCAGTTCTTC. Translating gives CSVGGTYNEQFF.